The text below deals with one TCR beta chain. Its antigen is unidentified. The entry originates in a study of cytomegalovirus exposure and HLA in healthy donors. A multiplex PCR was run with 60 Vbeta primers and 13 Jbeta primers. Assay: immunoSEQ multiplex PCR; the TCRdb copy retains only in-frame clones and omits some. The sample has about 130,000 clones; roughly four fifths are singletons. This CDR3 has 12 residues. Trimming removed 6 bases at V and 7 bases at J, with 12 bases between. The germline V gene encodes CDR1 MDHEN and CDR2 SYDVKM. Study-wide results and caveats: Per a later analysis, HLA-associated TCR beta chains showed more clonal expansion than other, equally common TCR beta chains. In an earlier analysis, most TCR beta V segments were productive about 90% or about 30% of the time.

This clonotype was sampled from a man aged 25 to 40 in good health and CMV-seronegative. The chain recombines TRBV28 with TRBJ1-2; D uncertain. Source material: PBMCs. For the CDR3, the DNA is TGTGCCAGCAGCCAAGACACTGGTGGCTACACCTTC. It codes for CASSQDTGGYTF.